The present T cell receptor (beta chain) was sequenced within a study of blood T cells in healthy people across ages. CDR3 length: 14 amino acids. Germline V gene sequence: CDR1 DFQATT, CDR2 SNEGSKA (reference sequence). J gave up 0 bases and V 4 bases, and 3 bases lay outside the gene matches. Study-wide results and caveats: It was the long-lived donors that had more naive CD4+ cells and higher diversity than aged donors. The recorded TCR beta diversity per million T cells decreased in a roughly linear manner with age.

A second PCR, run for roughly 7 to 12 cycles, used a sample-barcoded 5' primer plus a J-beta primer mix. Each CDR3 protein is one row after TCRdb ran MiXCR on the 5' RACE reads. In the table there are approximately 1,000,000 distinct CDR3 sequences, more than 40% of which are singletons. Total RNA extraction produced at least 5.5 micrograms (per sample) for the study. This clonotype was counted at least ten times. Antigen specificity is unknown. The TCR sequence derives from a woman aged 60-70 years in good health. Source material: blood. The chain joins TRBV20-1 to TRBJ2-4; TRBD2 matches 7 bases. The CDR3 DNA reads TGCAGTGCTAACCGGGGGGTAGCCAAAAACATTCAGTACTTC. It codes for CSANRGVAKNIQYF.